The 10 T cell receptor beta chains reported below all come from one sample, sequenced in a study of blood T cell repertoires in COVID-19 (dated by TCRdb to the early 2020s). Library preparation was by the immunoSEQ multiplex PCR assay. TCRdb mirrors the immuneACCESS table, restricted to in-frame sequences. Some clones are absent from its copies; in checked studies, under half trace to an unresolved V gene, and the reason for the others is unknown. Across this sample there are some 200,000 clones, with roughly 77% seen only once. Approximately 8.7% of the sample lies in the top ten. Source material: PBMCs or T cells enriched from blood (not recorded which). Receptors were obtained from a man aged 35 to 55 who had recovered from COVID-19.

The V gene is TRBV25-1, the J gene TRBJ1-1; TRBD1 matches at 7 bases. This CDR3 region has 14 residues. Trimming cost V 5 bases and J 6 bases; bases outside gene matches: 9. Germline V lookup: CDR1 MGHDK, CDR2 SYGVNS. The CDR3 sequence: CASSKQGLKAEAFF. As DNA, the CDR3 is TGTGCCAGCAGTAAACAGGGGCTAAAAGCTGAAGCTTTCTTT.

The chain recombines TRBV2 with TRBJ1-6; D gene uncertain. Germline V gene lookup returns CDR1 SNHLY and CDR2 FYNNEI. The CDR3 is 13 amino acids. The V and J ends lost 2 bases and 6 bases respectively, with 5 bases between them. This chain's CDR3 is CASSERFNSPLHF. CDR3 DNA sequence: TGTGCCAGCAGTGAACGGTTTAATTCACCCCTCCACTTT.

CDR3 bases: TGCGCCAGCAGCTCACGGACAGGTGGGAACACTGAAGCTTTCTTT. Translated: CASSSRTGGNTEAFF. The chain uses TRBV5-1 and TRBJ1-1, with TRBD1 identical over 7 bases. The trim removed 3 bases at V and 1 base at J, leaving 6 bases unmatched. Germline V lookup: CDR1 SGHRS, CDR2 YFSETQ. The CDR3 is 15 residues long. Variable domain in full (rest from reference TRBV5-1 and TRBJ1-1): KAGVTQTPRYLIKTRGQQVTLSCSPISGHRSVSWYQQTPGQGLQFLFEYFSETQRNKGNFPGRFSGRQFSNSRSEMNVSTLELGDSALYLCASSSRTGGNTEAFFGQGTRLTVV.

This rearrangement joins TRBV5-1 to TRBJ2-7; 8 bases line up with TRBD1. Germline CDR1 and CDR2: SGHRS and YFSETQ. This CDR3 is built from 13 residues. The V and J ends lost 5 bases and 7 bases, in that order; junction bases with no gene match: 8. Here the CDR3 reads CASSQGARNEQYF. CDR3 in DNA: TGCGCCAGCAGTCAGGGGGCGAGGAATGAGCAGTACTTC.

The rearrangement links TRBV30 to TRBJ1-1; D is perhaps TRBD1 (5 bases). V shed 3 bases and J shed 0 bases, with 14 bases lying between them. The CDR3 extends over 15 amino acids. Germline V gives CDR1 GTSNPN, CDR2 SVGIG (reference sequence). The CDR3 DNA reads TGTGCCTGGAGGGGCAGGGTCGGAATGAACACTGAAGCTTTCTTT. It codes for CAWRGRVGMNTEAFF.

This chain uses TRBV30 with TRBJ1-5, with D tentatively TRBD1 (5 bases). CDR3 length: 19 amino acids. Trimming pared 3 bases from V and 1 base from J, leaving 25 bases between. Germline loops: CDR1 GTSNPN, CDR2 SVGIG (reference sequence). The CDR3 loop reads CAWRHGIGGVLRSNQPQHF. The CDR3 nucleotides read TGTGCCTGGAGGCACGGGATCGGGGGTGTTTTGAGGAGCAATCAGCCCCAGCATTTT.

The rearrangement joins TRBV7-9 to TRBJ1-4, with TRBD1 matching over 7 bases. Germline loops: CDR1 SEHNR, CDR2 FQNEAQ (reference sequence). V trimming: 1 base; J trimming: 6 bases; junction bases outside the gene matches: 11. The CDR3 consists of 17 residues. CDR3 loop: CASSLVETGKSDEKLFF. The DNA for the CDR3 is TGTGCCAGCAGCTTAGTCGAGACAGGGAAGAGCGATGAAAAACTGTTTTTT.

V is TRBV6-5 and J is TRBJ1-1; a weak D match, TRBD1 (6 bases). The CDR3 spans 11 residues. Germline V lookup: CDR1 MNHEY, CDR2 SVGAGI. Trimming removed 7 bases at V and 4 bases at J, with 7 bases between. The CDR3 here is CASTTGTEAFF. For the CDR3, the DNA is TGTGCCAGCACGACAGGCACTGAAGCTTTCTTT.

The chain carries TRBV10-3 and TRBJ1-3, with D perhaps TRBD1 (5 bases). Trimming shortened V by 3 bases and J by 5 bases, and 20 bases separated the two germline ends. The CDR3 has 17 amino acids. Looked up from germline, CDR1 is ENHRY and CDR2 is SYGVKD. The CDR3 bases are TGTGCCATCAGTGACCCCCTCAGGGCCACTGGCAGAAACACCATATATTTT. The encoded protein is CAISDPLRATGRNTIYF.

In DNA form, the CDR3 reads TGTGCCAGAAGCTGCCGGACAGGGGGCGGAGAAAAACTGTTTTTT. This encodes CARSCRTGGGEKLFF. This chain links TRBV5-3 with TRBJ1-4; 11 bases are a match to TRBD1. TRBV5-3 is annotated as an ORF whose role is uncertain. The CDR3 runs 15 residues. Trimming removed 3 bases from V and 8 bases from J; junction bases left unmatched: 6.